This TCR beta chain was sequenced in a study of CD8 T cells in Susac syndrome. The CDR3 consists of 15 residues. V was clipped by 1 base and J by 7 bases; unmatched bases: 9. In germline, CDR1 is SQVTM, CDR2 ANQGSEA. The count of this clonotype is one. RNA in amounts of about 0.45 to 1 ug was reverse transcribed with random hexamers. Via MiXCR, TCRdb re-called the immunoSEQ multiplex PCR reads, giving one row per CDR3 protein. The table has about 290,000 distinct CDR3 sequences, over 75% seen once; the top ten hold roughly 0.22%. The rearrangement uses TRBV29-1 and TRBJ1-2; 10 positions match TRBD1. The sequence was obtained from a human donor with multiple sclerosis. The sample was CD8+ T cells from PBMCs. Written as DNA, the CDR3 is TGCAGCGTTGAAGTCGGGACAGGGGCTGTCCTTGGCTACACCTTC. Translated: CSVEVGTGAVLGYTF. The full variable domain, in which reference TRBV29-1 and TRBJ1-2 provide the parts outside the CDR3, is SAVISQKPSRDICQRGTSLTIQCQVDSQVTMMFWYRQQPGQSLTLIATANQGSEATYESGFVIDKFPISRPNLTFSTLTVSNMSPEDSSIYLCSVEVGTGAVLGYTFGSGTRLTVV.